This T cell receptor beta chain was observed in a study of T cells in Graves' hyperthyroidism and ophthalmopathy. The CDR3 extends over 16 amino acids. Trimming took off 5 bases at V and 1 base at J, with 18 bases between the two ends. Per the germline V gene, CDR1 is SEHNR and CDR2 is FQNEAQ (reference sequence). Whole-study results and caveats: From stable hyperthyroidism, ophthalmopathy was separated by a 13 V-J model.

Newly diagnosed hyperthyroidism patients aged 18 to 65 years had disease lasting under 2 months. Diagnosis relied on clinical symptoms, serum thyroxine and TRAb, thyroid ultrasound and orbital computed tomography. This clonotype has just a few counts. Its matching antigen is unknown. The CDR3 regions of TCR beta were amplified from RNA transcripts. The primer set for the first-round RT-PCR of the TCR CDR3 was HTBI. TCRdb re-called the multiplex PCR reads with MiXCR, one entry per CDR3 protein. Seen here are 600,000 or so distinct CDR3 sequences, more than 45% observed once, and the top ten hold just under 8.5%.

The specimen was peripheral blood or thyroid tissue (not recorded which). This receptor was obtained from a woman under 30 with Graves' hyperthyroidism. The chain has TRBV7-9 and TRBJ2-7, with D possibly TRBD2 on 7 matching bases. The DNA of the CDR3 is TGTGCCAGCAGCACCGCGGGGGCGCGAGGGTCCTACGAGCAGTACTTC. It is translated as CASSTAGARGSYEQYF.